The clone carrying this T cell receptor beta chain occurred once. The CDR3 runs to 15 residues. Trimming shortened V by 4 bases and J by 4 bases, and 17 bases separated the two germline ends. Germline V lookup: CDR1 SGHAT, CDR2 FQNNGV. These data come from a study of blood T cell repertoires in COVID-19. About the research overall: Some COVID-19 samples were acute and others convalescent; all came from the United States, Italy and Spain.

Data came from immunoSEQ multiplex PCR; TCRdb stores just in-frame clones and leaves some out. The table lists 200,000 to 250,000 clones, 65% to 90% of them singletons, with 3% to 4% in the top ten. Material for sequencing was PBMCs or T cells enriched from blood (not recorded which). This TCR was sampled from a woman aged 40-49 years with acute COVID-19. The chain carries TRBV11-2 and TRBJ2-7, with D possibly matching TRBD2 (5 bases). CDR3 residues: CASSWEPGSPYEQYF. In DNA, the CDR3 is TGTGCCAGCAGCTGGGAACCGGGGAGTCCTTACGAGCAGTACTTC.